These T cell receptor beta chains were read from a single sample in a study of identical twins. TCRdb ran MiXCR on the 5' RACE reads and lists one entry per CDR3 protein. The sample contains some 500,000 distinct CDR3 sequences, more than 13% of which appear only once. The sample also formed part of further work on yellow fever vaccine responses in identical twins.

Input material: CD4+ T cells sorted from blood. The receptors stem from a young woman in good health. Each CDR3 is given with its conserved first and last residue. The D gene is left open where the match is weak. Some rows have no size entry. The others give once, few or many, or a class for an expanded clone.

>few|TRBV5-1|TRBD1|TRBJ1-2
CASSLGTGLDYGYTF
TGCGCCAGCAGCTTAGGGACAGGGCTTGACTATGGCTACACCTTC
>few|TRBV28|-|TRBJ2-2
CASSRSTGELFF
TGTGCCAGCAGTCGGTCTACCGGGGAGCTGTTTTTT
>few|TRBV6-1|TRBD1|TRBJ2-7
CASRQGINYEQYF
TGTGCCAGCAGACAGGGGATAAACTACGAGCAGTACTTC
>few|TRBV5-1|-|TRBJ2-2
CASVLGTGGTGELFF
TGCGCCAGCGTCCTTGGGACTGGGGGAACCGGGGAGCTGTTTTTT
>few|TRBV24-1|TRBD2|TRBJ2-7
CATTRGGEQYF
TGTGCCACCACCCGGGGGGGCGAGCAGTACTTC
>many|TRBV7-9|-|TRBJ2-3
CASSLDSGADTQYF
TGTGCCAGCAGCTTAGATTCCGGGGCAGATACGCAGTATTTT
>few|TRBV20-1|-|TRBJ1-1
CSAADLGASSEAFF
TGCAGTGCCGCCGATTTGGGGGCAAGTTCTGAAGCTTTCTTT
>many|TRBV20-1|-|TRBJ1-5
CSARASNQPQHF
TGCAGTGCTAGAGCTAGCAATCAGCCCCAGCATTTT
>-|TRBV6-5|-|TRBJ2-7
CASSYLGHSNEQYF
TGTGCCAGCAGTTACCTGGGACATTCAAACGAGCAGTACTTC
>once|TRBV20-1|TRBD2|TRBJ2-7
CSARAGEGTYEQYF
TGCAGTGCTAGGGCGGGGGAAGGGACCTACGAGCAGTACTTC
>few|TRBV6-2/TRBV6-3|-|TRBJ2-2
CASGRSINTGELFF
TGTGCCAGCGGACGATCCATTAACACCGGGGAGCTGTTTTTT
>few|TRBV5-6|-|TRBJ1-5
CASSRTDIDQPQHF
TGTGCCAGCAGCCGGACGGACATCGATCAGCCCCAGCATTTT
>-|TRBV15|TRBD2|TRBJ2-7
CATSRGGDGYEQYF
TGTGCCACCAGCAGGGGGGGGGACGGCTACGAGCAGTACTTC
>many|TRBV7-9|TRBD2|TRBJ2-1
CASSSRAGERREQFF
TGTGCCAGCAGCTCACGAGCGGGAGAACGTCGTGAGCAGTTCTTC
>-|TRBV5-5|TRBD2|TRBJ2-1
CASSLGLAGGVFEQFF
TGTGCCAGCAGCTTAGGACTAGCGGGGGGGGTATTTGAGCAGTTCTTC
>few|TRBV9|TRBD1|TRBJ2-5
CASSVQGARETQYF
TGTGCCAGCAGCGTACAGGGGGCTCGAGAGACCCAGTACTTC
>-|TRBV7-2|-|TRBJ2-7
CTSSLTREQYF
TGTACCAGCAGCTTAACGAGGGAGCAGTACTTC
>few|TRBV10-3|-|TRBJ1-6
CAISGTTGHNSPLHF
TGTGCCATCAGCGGAACGACAGGTCATAATTCACCCCTCCACTTT
>many|TRBV10-3|-|TRBJ2-1
CAISEVANTYNEQFF
TGTGCCATCAGTGAAGTAGCTAATACCTACAATGAGCAGTTCTTC
>-|TRBV13|-|TRBJ2-5
CASSPAGRQETQYF
TGTGCCAGCAGCCCGGCAGGGAGGCAAGAGACCCAGTACTTC
>few|TRBV10-2|-|TRBJ2-2
CASSTQGVGELFF
TGCGCCAGCAGTACACAGGGTGTCGGGGAGCTGTTTTTT
>few|TRBV2|TRBD1|TRBJ2-1
CASSRQGISYSEQFF
TGTGCCAGCAGTCGACAGGGAATCTCCTACAGTGAGCAGTTCTTC
>once|TRBV12-3/TRBV12-4|-|TRBJ2-6
CASSLRALSGANVLTF
TGTGCCAGCAGTTTACGGGCCCTCTCTGGGGCCAACGTCCTGACTTTC
>-|TRBV7-9|TRBD1|TRBJ1-2
CASSLGGQNYGYTF
TGTGCCAGCAGCCTTGGGGGACAGAACTATGGCTACACCTTC
>few|TRBV3-1|TRBD1|TRBJ2-3
CASSQRTGSIDTQYF
TGTGCCAGCAGCCAGCGGACAGGGAGTATAGATACGCAGTATTTT
>-|TRBV2|-|TRBJ2-5
CASTLRIQETQYF
TGTGCCAGCACTTTAAGAATCCAAGAGACCCAGTACTTC
>few|TRBV10-3|TRBD2|TRBJ2-1
CAISEWTSDYNEQFF
TGTGCCATCAGTGAGTGGACTAGCGACTACAATGAGCAGTTCTTC
>many|TRBV10-3|-|TRBJ1-1
CAISEFLGTEAFF
TGTGCCATCAGTGAGTTCTTAGGTACTGAAGCTTTCTTT
>-|TRBV10-3|-|TRBJ2-7
CAISREDEQYF
TGTGCCATCAGCCGAGAGGACGAGCAGTACTTC
>many|TRBV5-1|-|TRBJ2-5
CASSSTRPQETQYF
TGCGCCAGCAGCTCGACTAGACCACAAGAGACCCAGTACTTC
>-|TRBV6-4|-|TRBJ1-1
CASSREMNTEAFF
TGTGCCAGCAGTAGAGAGATGAACACTGAAGCTTTCTTT
>few|TRBV7-2|TRBD2|TRBJ2-7
CASSFDAGGSSYEQYF
TGTGCCAGCAGCTTTGATGCGGGAGGAAGCTCCTACGAGCAGTACTTC
>many|TRBV7-9|-|TRBJ2-2
CASSESQSNTGELFF
TGTGCCAGCAGTGAGAGCCAGTCGAACACCGGGGAGCTGTTTTTT
>-|TRBV24-1|TRBD2|TRBJ2-1
CATSDTSGTSGNVNEQFF
TGTGCCACCAGTGATACCTCCGGGACTAGCGGGAATGTAAATGAGCAGTTCTTC
>-|TRBV7-2|-|TRBJ2-2
CASSLVLQYTGELFF
TGTGCCAGCAGCTTAGTTTTACAGTACACCGGGGAGCTGTTTTTT
>few|TRBV15|-|TRBJ2-7
CATSRDRGSLYYEQYF
TGTGCCACCAGCAGAGATCGGGGGTCCCTTTACTACGAGCAGTACTTC
>many|TRBV12-3/TRBV12-4|-|TRBJ2-6
CASSLWSDPSLHVLTF
TGTGCCAGCAGTTTATGGTCGGACCCTTCCCTCCACGTCCTGACTTTC
>few|TRBV10-3|-|TRBJ2-7
CAVGVSANYEQYF
TGTGCCGTGGGGGTTTCGGCAAACTACGAGCAGTACTTC
>few|TRBV19|-|TRBJ1-2
CASSILNYGYTF
TGTGCCAGTAGTATACTTAACTATGGCTACACCTTC
>few|TRBV7-9|-|TRBJ2-5
CASSSQGFQETQYF
TGTGCCAGCAGCTCCCAGGGGTTCCAAGAGACCCAGTACTTC
>few|TRBV7-2|-|TRBJ2-7
CASSLAAPAGISYEQYF
TGTGCCAGCAGCTTAGCGGCTCCTGCAGGGATCTCCTACGAGCAGTACTTC
>few|TRBV5-1|TRBD1|TRBJ2-5
CASSVDRAQETQYF
TGCGCCAGCAGCGTCGACAGGGCCCAAGAGACCCAGTACTTC
>many|TRBV5-1|TRBD2|TRBJ2-3
CASSAGGRDTQYF
TGCGCCAGCAGCGCGGGAGGGAGAGATACGCAGTATTTT
>-|TRBV5-1|-|TRBJ1-2
CASSPKAQGRGYTF
TGCGCCAGCAGCCCAAAGGCACAGGGACGAGGCTACACCTTC
>-|TRBV30|-|TRBJ2-7
CAWVGPYEQYF
TGTGCCTGGGTGGGACCCTACGAGCAGTACTTC
>-|TRBV11-2|-|TRBJ2-7
CASSLESAGTYEQYF
TGTGCCAGCAGCTTAGAAAGTGCAGGGACCTACGAGCAGTACTTC